These T cell receptor beta chains were read from a single sample in a study of blood T cell repertoires in COVID-19. Method: immunoSEQ multiplex PCR; TCRdb's copy keeps in-frame clones and lacks some. Seen here are about 240,000 clones, roughly four fifths observed once, and the top ten hold 9.5% to 15%. Sequencing was done on a sample of peripheral blood. The receptors were sampled from a woman aged 60 to 75 with active or convalescent COVID-19. CDR3s include the opening cysteine and the closing phenylalanine or tryptophan. Fields, in order: CDR3 length, clone size, J gene, V gene, D gene, CDR3 DNA, CDR3 protein. The D gene is left open where the match is weak. Clone sizes are given selectively: once, few, many, or a class where the clone is expanded.

>15|.|TRBJ1-3|TRBV7-2|.
TGTGCCAGCAGCGTACAGGGTAATCGTGGAAACACCATATATTTT
CASSVQGNRGNTIYF
>14|.|TRBJ1-1|TRBV9|TRBD1
TGTGCCAGCAGCGGAGGGGGCGGAGGGACTGAAGCTTTCTTT
CASSGGGGGTEAFF
>19|.|TRBJ2-5|TRBV1|.
TGCACCAGCAGCCCCCGAACTCTAGCGGGGGGGCTTTCGAGGGAGACCCAGTACTTC
CTSSPRTLAGGLSRETQYF
>11|.|TRBJ1-1|TRBV30|.
TGTGCCTGGAGTGTACTGGGAGTGGATTTCTTT
CAWSVLGVDFF
>13|.|TRBJ2-5|TRBV3-1/TRBV3-2|TRBD2
TGTGCCAGCAGCCGGACTAGCTGGGGGGCCCAGTACTTC
CASSRTSWGAQYF
>16|.|TRBJ1-5|TRBV6-1|TRBD1
TGTGCCAGCAGTGCTGTAGTGGGACAGCCCAATCAGCCCCAGCATTTT
CASSAVVGQPNQPQHF
>15|once|TRBJ1-6|TRBV5-1|.
TGCGCCAGCAGCCCCCTGACCCTTGGGAGTTCACCCCTCCACTTT
CASSPLTLGSSPLHF
>15|.|TRBJ1-6|TRBV2|.
TGTGCCAGCAACGGAGGGACCCCCCGGGGCTCACCCCTCCACTTT
CASNGGTPRGSPLHF
>15|.|TRBJ2-5|TRBV5-4|TRBD2
TGTGCCAGCAGCTTGAGCGGGGGCTTCCAAGAGACCCAGTACTTC
CASSLSGGFQETQYF
>16|few|TRBJ1-2|TRBV19|TRBD1
TGTGCCAGTAGTGTCGGCCCGGGACAGGGATGGTATGGCTACACCTTC
CASSVGPGQGWYGYTF
>15|.|TRBJ1-4|TRBV10-3|.
TGTGCCATCAGTACAGCCCAAGGAACTAATGAAAAACTGTTTTTT
CAISTAQGTNEKLFF
>20|few|TRBJ2-2|TRBV19|TRBD1
TGTGCCAGTAGTATTAGCTCTCCCTACTCGGACAGGGGGGTAACCGGGGAGCTGTTTTTT
CASSISSPYSDRGVTGELFF
>11|.|TRBJ2-7|TRBV20-1|.
TGCAGTGCGAGTTCCCTCTACGAGCAGTACTTC
CSASSLYEQYF
>11|.|TRBJ1-5|TRBV2|.
TGTGCCAGCAGGGAACAGGGCACGCAGCATTTT
CASREQGTQHF
>18|.|TRBJ2-7|TRBV3-1/TRBV3-2|TRBD2
TGTGCCAGCAGCCAAGAAAGGGGGGTCGGACTAGCGGGCCGGGAGCAGTACTTC
CASSQERGVGLAGREQYF
>14|.|TRBJ2-1|TRBV6-5|TRBD1
TGTGCCAGCACACGGGACAGGCCTTACAATGAGCAGTTCTTC
CASTRDRPYNEQFF
>13|.|TRBJ2-3|TRBV11-3|.
TGTGCCAGCAGCTTAGATCCCCGAGATACGCAGTATTTT
CASSLDPRDTQYF
>13|.|TRBJ1-3|TRBV6-5|.
TGTGCCAGCAGTCAGGATCCTGGAAACACCATATATTTT
CASSQDPGNTIYF
>13|.|TRBJ2-7|TRBV7-9|TRBD1
TGTGCCACGCCCGGACAGGGGGTGTACGAGCAGTACTTC
CATPGQGVYEQYF
>16|few|TRBJ1-1|TRBV7-2|.
TGTGCCAGCAGCTTAGCGAGCAGGCCCTTGAACACTGAAGCTTTCTTT
CASSLASRPLNTEAFF
>13|.|TRBJ2-7|TRBV7-9|TRBD1
TGTGCTGTGGGGACAGGGTCAACCTACGAGCAGTACTTC
CAVGTGSTYEQYF
>13|.|TRBJ1-1|TRBV19|.
TGTGCCAGTAAAAGGGGGTTGGAAACTGAAGCTTTCTTT
CASKRGLETEAFF
>14|.|TRBJ2-3|TRBV6-5|.
TGTGCCAGCACCGAAGGAGGTACCCTGGGTACGCAGTATTTT
CASTEGGTLGTQYF
>14|.|TRBJ1-3|TRBV4-3|.
TGCGCCAGCAGCCCGACAGTCTCTGGAAACACCATATATTTT
CASSPTVSGNTIYF
>15|few|TRBJ2-3|TRBV7-3|.
TGTGCCATCGGCCCTTCCGGGACTAGCACAGATACGCAGTATTTT
CAIGPSGTSTDTQYF
>14|.|TRBJ1-5|TRBV2|.
TGTGCCTGTCGTGCGGGATGGGGCAATCAGCCCCAGCATTTT
CACRAGWGNQPQHF
>14|.|TRBJ1-1|TRBV5-1|.
TGCGCCAGCAGACCCGACAGGATGAACACTGAAGCTTTCTTT
CASRPDRMNTEAFF
>16|.|TRBJ2-7|TRBV11-2|.
TGTGCCAGCAGCTTAGATCCGGGATTAAGCTCCTACGAGCAGTACTTC
CASSLDPGLSSYEQYF
>13|many|TRBJ1-1|TRBV29-1|.
TGCAGCGCCGAAGACCCAGCGGGGACTGAAGCTTTCTTT
CSAEDPAGTEAFF
>12|.|TRBJ1-4|TRBV30|.
TGTGCCTGGAAAGGGGTCGAGGAAAAACTGTTTTTT
CAWKGVEEKLFF
>16|.|TRBJ1-2|TRBV27|TRBD1
TGTGCCAGCAGTCCAGGGACAGGAGTCTCTAACTATGGCTACACCTTC
CASSPGTGVSNYGYTF
>16|.|TRBJ1-2|TRBV7-6|.
TGTGCCAGCAGCTCTAGAGCAGGGGCGCCTGGCTATGGCTACACCTTC
CASSSRAGAPGYGYTF
>15|.|TRBJ2-1|TRBV5-4|.
TGTGCCAGCAGCCCCCCTACCCCCGGGAACAATGAGCAGTTCTTC
CASSPPTPGNNEQFF
>14|.|TRBJ1-6|TRBV7-2|TRBD1
TGTGCCAGCAGCCGGACAGGGGGGATCGGAGGCCTCCACTTT
CASSRTGGIGGLHF
>13|.|TRBJ2-3|TRBV5-6|.
TGTGCCAGCAGCCTCCCCCTCACAGATACGCAGTATTTT
CASSLPLTDTQYF
>16|.|TRBJ2-3|TRBV10-3|.
TGTGCCATCAGTGAGGCACCGGGGGTTAATACAGATACGCAGTATTTT
CAISEAPGVNTDTQYF
>14|.|TRBJ2-3|TRBV6-2/TRBV6-3|.
TGTGCCAGCAGTTACATCAGGGGGGAGGATACGCAGTATTTT
CASSYIRGEDTQYF
>15|.|TRBJ1-2|TRBV30|.
TGTGCCTGGAGTGTTATTGCGAAAGCTAACTATGGCTACACCTTC
CAWSVIAKANYGYTF
>14|.|TRBJ2-5|TRBV5-5|.
TGTGCCAGCAGCCCGGGTGGCGGGCAAGAGACCCAGTACTTC
CASSPGGGQETQYF
>13|.|TRBJ1-2|TRBV5-1|.
TGCGCCAGCAGTCGCGGGGAGGCTAGTGGCTACACCTTC
CASSRGEASGYTF
>15|.|TRBJ2-4|TRBV2|.
TGTGCCAGCAGTGAAAACGGGACACCCAAAAACATTCAGTACTTC
CASSENGTPKNIQYF
>15|few|TRBJ1-1|TRBV2|TRBD1
TGTGCCAGCAGTGACCGCTCCGACAGGGTTGATAAGGCTTTCTTT
CASSDRSDRVDKAFF
>14|.|TRBJ2-5|TRBV28|.
TGTGCCAGCAGTTTGGGCATGGTCCAAGAGACCCAGTACTTC
CASSLGMVQETQYF
>14|.|TRBJ2-7|TRBV6-5|.
TGTGCCAGCAGTTACGGCCAGGTGTCCTACGAGCAGTACTTC
CASSYGQVSYEQYF
>15|.|TRBJ2-1|TRBV6-6|TRBD2
TGTGCCAGCAGTCAACTAGCGGGGGGCTTCAATGAGCAGTTCTTC
CASSQLAGGFNEQFF
>12|.|TRBJ1-2|TRBV25-1|TRBD1
TGTGCCAGCGGACCAGGGGGCGGAGGCTACACCTTC
CASGPGGGGYTF
>12|.|TRBJ1-2|TRBV7-9|.
TGTGCCAGCAGCTTCTCGACGGGAGGCTACACCTTC
CASSFSTGGYTF
>11|.|TRBJ1-4|TRBV20-1|.
TGCAGTGCTATAGACGGGGAAAAACTGTTTTTT
CSAIDGEKLFF
>14|.|TRBJ1-6|TRBV10-2|TRBD1
TGCGCCAGCAGAGTGACAGGGGAAAATTCACCCCTCCACTTT
CASRVTGENSPLHF
>15|.|TRBJ2-3|TRBV10-3|TRBD2
TGTGCCATCAGTGGCTCCGGGGGGGCCACAGATACGCAGTATTTT
CAISGSGGATDTQYF
>10|.|TRBJ1-4|TRBV20-1|.
TGCAGTGCTCCTAAGGAAAAACTGTTTTTT
CSAPKEKLFF
>13|.|TRBJ1-2|TRBV20-1|.
TGCAGTGCTAGTCCGGTCGGGAACTATGGCTACACCTTC
CSASPVGNYGYTF
>15|.|TRBJ1-2|TRBV27|.
TGTGCCAGCAGTTTTGTCTCGGCGGGGGCGCAGGGCTACACCTTC
CASSFVSAGAQGYTF
>21|.|TRBJ1-1|TRBV4-3|.
TGCGCCAGCAGCCAAGAGTGGGGGGGAGGCAGGGGTACCCCCCGGAACACTGAAGCTTTCTTT
CASSQEWGGGRGTPRNTEAFF
>16|.|TRBJ2-1|TRBV12-5|.
TGTGCTAGTGGCCCAGCCAACACAGGGAACTCTAATGAGCAGTTCTTC
CASGPANTGNSNEQFF
>14|few|TRBJ2-1|TRBV4-3|TRBD2
TGCGCCAGCAGCCAAGATCGGACTAGTGATGAGCAGTTCTTC
CASSQDRTSDEQFF
>17|.|TRBJ2-1|TRBV19|TRBD2
TGTGCCAGTAGTATAGAGACTAGCGGGGGCGTCTCTGGGGAGCAGTTCTTC
CASSIETSGGVSGEQFF
>16|.|TRBJ1-1|TRBV7-8|TRBD1
TGTGCCAGCAGCTTCGGACAGGGGGGTATGGACACTGAAGCTTTCTTT
CASSFGQGGMDTEAFF